This T cell receptor (beta chain) was sequenced in a study of blood T cell repertoires in COVID-19. Study background: In each case, the material was cDNA or gDNA derived from T cells, B-cell-depleted T cells, or PBMCs.

Residents of about two dozen US areas, aged roughly 18 to 89 years, made up the participants. The study assigned cohorts using participant-reported clinical history. Some clones are missing from TCRdb's copy, which holds only in-frame ones; the method was immunoSEQ multiplex PCR. Among around 470,000 clones, 90% were seen once, and the ten largest hold approximately 0.55%. CDR1 and CDR2 (germline): SNHLY, FYNNEI. The CDR3 runs 13 residues. The V end was cut by 6 bases, the J end by 10 bases, with 16 bases between. Sequenced material: PBMCs or T cells enriched from blood (not recorded which). The receptor's source is a man aged 18 to 29 who had recovered from COVID-19. This chain uses TRBV2 with TRBJ2-1, with a tentative D call TRBD1 (6 bases). The CDR3 DNA sequence: TGTGCCAGCAGAAACTACCCAGGGGCGGAGCAGTTCTTC. As protein: CASRNYPGAEQFF.